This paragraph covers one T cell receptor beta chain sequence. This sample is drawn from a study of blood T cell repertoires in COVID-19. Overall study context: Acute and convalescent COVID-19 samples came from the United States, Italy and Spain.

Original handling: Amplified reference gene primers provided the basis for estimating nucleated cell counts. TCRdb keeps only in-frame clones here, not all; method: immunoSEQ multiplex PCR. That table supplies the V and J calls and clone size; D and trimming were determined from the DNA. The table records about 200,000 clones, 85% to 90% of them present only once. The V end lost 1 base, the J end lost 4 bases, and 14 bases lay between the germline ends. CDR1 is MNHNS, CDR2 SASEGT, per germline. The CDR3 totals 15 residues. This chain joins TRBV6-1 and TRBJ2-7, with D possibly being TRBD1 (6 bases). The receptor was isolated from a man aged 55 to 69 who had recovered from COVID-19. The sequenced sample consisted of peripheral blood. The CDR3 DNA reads TGTGCCAGCAGTGAAGGTGGGCAGGGGCTATACGAGCAGTACTTC. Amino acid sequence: CASSEGGQGLYEQYF.